The entry that follows covers one TCR beta chain sequence. The CDR3 has 17 amino acids. V was pared by 4 bases and J by 2 bases, with 12 bases of the junction left unmatched. This sample stems from a study of blood T cell repertoires in COVID-19. For the study at large: Samples taken during acute and convalescent COVID-19 were collected in the United States, Italy and Spain. PBMCs, B-cell-depleted T cells, or T cells were the source of the cDNA or gDNA that made up the material.

In the authors' workflow: For nucleated cells, counts were estimated from reference gene primer amplification. Clones were read by immunoSEQ multiplex PCR, and TCRdb kept only the in-frame ones, dropping some. For V, J and clone size, that table is used; D and trimming come from the DNA. Of about 490,000 clones listed, approximately 83% were seen once; the top ten hold approximately 3%. This clonotype was obtained from a human donor in a cohort sampled during active COVID-19. V usage is TRBV5-3 and J usage is TRBJ1-2, with TRBD1 identical over 9 bases. TRBV5-3 is placed among ORFs of uncertain function. What was sequenced was peripheral blood. The CDR3 DNA follows: TGTGCCAGAAGCAACCACAGGGGGCGCTGCGTAAACTATGGCTACACCTTC. Amino acids: CARSNHRGRCVNYGYTF.